One sample yielded the 20 T cell receptor beta chains listed below, sequenced in a study of T-cell reconstitution after alpha-beta-depleted transplantation in children. During its preparation, the TCRbeta library received unique molecular identifiers. MiXCR, applied by TCRdb to the PCR reads, yields one record per CDR3 protein. The sample lists just over 950,000 distinct CDR3 sequences; around 30% were seen once. This sample comprised PBMCs, mostly from graft donor cells, obtained 360 days after TCRalphabeta/CD19-depleted stem cell transplant. These TCRs come from a boy in the first two years of life who had a stem cell transplant for SCID, so the T cells may come from the graft donor.

V is TRBV5-1 and J is TRBJ2-3, with D unclear. V lost 3 bases and J 0 bases, leaving 20 bases between the germline ends. Germline CDR1 reads SGHRS; CDR2 reads YFSETQ. The CDR3 sequence is 18 residues long. CDR3 nucleotides: TGCGCCAGCAGCTGGAAAAAGGTCCTGCCCTCTAGCACAGATACGCAGTATTTT. Protein: CASSWKKVLPSSTDTQYF.

V is TRBV5-1 and J is TRBJ1-1; no definite D call. Per the germline V gene, CDR1 is SGHRS and CDR2 is YFSETQ. This CDR3 region has 14 residues. Trimming stripped 1 base from V and 7 bases from J, with 14 bases between. In nucleotides, the CDR3 is TGCGCCAGCAGCTTGATGGCCTCCCGGGGTGAAGCTTTCTTT. Protein: CASSLMASRGEAFF.

The sample holds a few counts of this clonotype. The chain couples TRBV3-1 to TRBJ2-7; D is possibly TRBD1 or TRBD2 (5 bases each). V was shortened by 5 bases and J by 3 bases, with 14 bases between the two germline ends. The V gene's germline CDR1 is LGHDT and CDR2 YNNKEL (reference sequence). There are 14 residues in the CDR3. The CDR3 loop is CASSARDRYYEQYF. In DNA, the CDR3 is TGTGCCAGCAGCGCCCGGGACCGTTACTACGAGCAGTACTTC.

V and J are TRBV7-3 and TRBJ1-1; D unresolved. V lost 1 base to trimming and J lost 3 bases, with 9 bases between them. From germline, CDR1 is SGHTA and CDR2 FQGTGA. CDR3 length: 14 residues. The CDR3 sequence is CASSLNREDTEAFF. In DNA form, the CDR3 reads TGTGCCAGCAGCTTAAACCGGGAAGACACTGAAGCTTTCTTT. The whole variable domain, remainder taken from reference TRBV7-3 and TRBJ1-1, is GAGVSQTPSNKVTEKGKYVELRCDPISGHTALYWYRQSLGQGPEFLIYFQGTGAADDSGLPNDRFFAVRPEGSVSTLKIQRTERGDSAVYLCASSLNREDTEAFFGQGTRLTVV.

This clonotype came up a few times. V usage is TRBV4-1 and J usage is TRBJ2-3; possibly TRBD2 for D (5 bases). The V end lost 2 bases, the J end lost 1 base, and 13 bases lay between the germline ends. CDR1 and CDR2 from the germline V gene are MGHRA and YSYEKL. The CDR3 is 16 amino acids. Here the CDR3 DNA reads TGCGCCAGCAGCCAAATTAGTTGGCGGGGCACAGATACGCAGTATTTT. It translates to CASSQISWRGTDTQYF.

As DNA, the CDR3 is TGTGCCAGCAGCCCTTATTTGAGGGACGGTGGCTACACCTTC. Its protein product is CASSPYLRDGGYTF. The rearrangement uses TRBV7-9 and TRBJ1-2, with a weak D call TRBD1 (5 bases). CDR3 length: 14 residues. V gave up 5 bases and J gave up 7 bases, with 17 bases separating them. Per the germline V gene, CDR1 is SEHNR and CDR2 is FQNEAQ (reference sequence).

This clonotype was counted a few times. The CDR3 spells CASRSGTGNNQPQHF. The CDR3 region has the DNA TGCGCCAGCAGGTCCGGGACAGGTAACAATCAGCCCCAGCATTTT. J is TRBJ1-5 and V is TRBV5-1; 8 bases line up with TRBD1. The trim removed 5 bases at V and 3 bases at J, leaving 7 bases unmatched. Germline loops: CDR1 SGHRS, CDR2 YFSETQ. The CDR3 runs to 15 residues.

This clonotype was detected only once. The rearrangement uses TRBV9 and TRBJ2-3; D not resolved. Germline V CDR1 and CDR2: SGDLS, YYNGEE. The CDR3 has 14 residues. The V and J ends lost 3 bases and 0 bases respectively, with 8 bases between them. DNA for the CDR3: TGTGCCAGCAGCGCTATGGGAAGCACAGATACGCAGTATTTT. Its protein product is CASSAMGSTDTQYF. The full variable domain, with the rest looked up from reference TRBV9 and TRBJ2-3, is DSGVTQTPKHLITATGQRVTLRCSPRSGDLSVYWYQQSLDQGLQFLIQYYNGEERAKGNILERFSAQQFPDLHSELNLSSLELGDSALYFCASSAMGSTDTQYFGPGTRLTVL.

This clonotype was detected a few times. J is TRBJ2-7 and V is TRBV6-5, with D uncertain. This CDR3 contains 16 residues. The V gene's germline CDR1 is MNHEY and CDR2 SVGAGI. The V end lost 0 bases, the J end lost 4 bases, and 16 bases lay between the germline ends. CDR3 in amino acids: CASSYSPMPEEYEQYF. The CDR3 bases are TGTGCCAGCAGTTACTCGCCGATGCCAGAGGAGTACGAGCAGTACTTC.

The chain combines TRBV5-8 with TRBJ2-3, with TRBD1 matching over 7 bases. This CDR3 has 14 residues. Per germline, CDR1 SGHTS and CDR2 YDEGEE. The trim removed 6 bases at V and 3 bases at J, leaving 7 bases unmatched. Written as DNA, the CDR3 is TGTGCCAGCAACGTACAGGGGCGTACAGATACGCAGTATTTT. This codes for CASNVQGRTDTQYF.

This clonotype was recorded at least ten times. V and J are TRBV12-3 or TRBV12-4 and TRBJ1-1, with a possible D match to TRBD1 (6 bases). V dropped 8 bases and J dropped 0 bases, with 16 bases sitting between them. This CDR3 contains 15 residues. CDR3 loop: CASCSGGPLNTEAFF. CDR3 DNA: TGTGCCAGCTGCTCCGGGGGGCCTCTGAACACTGAAGCTTTCTTT.

This clonotype was detected a few times. Its ends do not fully match the called genes, so a read error is possible. The chain couples TRBV12-3 or TRBV12-4 to TRBJ2-1; D may be TRBD2 (6 bases). CDR3 length: 13 residues. The CDR3 loop reads CASRGDSHNEQFF. In DNA, the CDR3 is TGTGCCAGCAGGGGGGACTCCCACAATGAGCAGTTCTTC.

This clonotype has just a few counts. This chain joins TRBV15 and TRBJ1-5, with D unresolved. V was clipped by 0 bases and J by 6 bases, with 6 bases between them. The germline V gene has CDR1 LNHNV and CDR2 YYDKDF (reference sequence). The CDR3 has 13 amino acids. CDR3: CATSREDFQPQHF. CDR3 DNA: TGTGCCACCAGCAGAGAGGACTTTCAGCCCCAGCATTTT.

This clonotype was found a few times. The CDR3 DNA sequence: TGTGCCAGCAGCTTATCAGGGCGGGGGGAGACCCAGTACTTC. It specifies CASSLSGRGETQYF. J is TRBJ2-5 and V is TRBV7-8, with 7 positions matching TRBD2. Per germline, CDR1 SGHVS and CDR2 FQNEAQ. The V and J ends lost 2 bases and 5 bases, in that order; junction bases with no gene match: 5. This CDR3 comprises 14 residues.

This clonotype was observed a few times. The chain combines TRBV7-3 with TRBJ2-1; the match to TRBD2 covers 10 bases. Germline CDR1 SGHTA, CDR2 FQGTGA. This CDR3 is 13 amino acids long. With V trimmed by 7 bases and J by 9 bases, 6 bases remained unmatched. The CDR3 DNA is TGTGCCAGCAATAGCGGGGGGCCGGGTGAGCAGTTCTTC. It encodes CASNSGGPGEQFF.

The V and J genes are TRBV12-3 or TRBV12-4 and TRBJ1-1, with 9 bases lining up with TRBD1. The CDR3 has 16 residues. The junction had 10 bases not matched to a gene; V was cut back by 5 bases and J by 3 bases. The CDR3 here is CASSTRTGDMDTEAFF. The CDR3 DNA is TGTGCCAGCAGTACTCGGACAGGGGATATGGACACTGAAGCTTTCTTT.

V usage is TRBV4-1 and J usage is TRBJ2-3; maybe TRBD1 (5 bases). V dropped 2 bases and J dropped 2 bases, with 11 bases sitting between them. The CDR3 is 15 residues long. Germline V gene data show CDR1 as MGHRA and CDR2 as YSYEKL. CDR3 sequence: CASSQPGHNTDTQYF. The CDR3 nucleotides are TGCGCCAGCAGCCAACCCGGACACAACACAGATACGCAGTATTTT.

The chain employs TRBV24-1 and TRBJ2-1; D might be TRBD1 (5 bases). Germline V gene data show CDR1 as KGHDR and CDR2 as SFDVKD. V shed 9 bases and J shed 5 bases, with 10 bases lying between them. The CDR3 contains 12 residues. CDR3 amino acids: CATGASNNEQFF. For the CDR3, the DNA is TGTGCCACCGGGGCTTCCAACAATGAGCAGTTCTTC.

This clonotype has a handful of counts. The CDR3 reads CAISESLGQWNEQYF. CDR3 in DNA: TGTGCCATCAGTGAGTCCTTGGGACAGTGGAACGAGCAGTACTTC. V gene TRBV10-3 combines with J gene TRBJ2-7; the match to TRBD1 covers 7 bases. With 0 bases clipped from V and 5 bases from J, the junction kept 7 bases outside the gene matches. The CDR3 is 15 residues long. Germline lookup yields CDR1 ENHRY and CDR2 SYGVKD.

The chain carries TRBV29-1 and TRBJ1-2; D call uncertain. V lost 2 bases and J lost 4, with 11 bases in between. Germline V gene data show CDR1 as SQVTM and CDR2 as ANQGSEA. The CDR3 extends over 13 amino acids. The CDR3: CSVETGKPYGYTF. DNA of the CDR3: TGCAGCGTTGAAACGGGGAAACCCTATGGCTACACCTTC.